This TCR beta chain was sequenced for a study of T and B cells in COVID-19 patients. Across the whole study: The recovered cohort's median age was about 35 years, versus around 70 years in active infection.

Multiplex PCR with BIOMED2 TRB-A/B primer pools amplified TRB rearrangements. MiXCR, applied by TCRdb to the multiplex PCR reads, yields one record per CDR3 protein. The repertoire holds fewer than 15,000 distinct CDR3 sequences, with under 35% as singletons. TRB was amplified from about 240-490 ng of blood genomic DNA. About this clonotype: Its matching antigen is unknown.

General study findings and limits: Highly clonal in active COVID-19, TRB repertoires exceeded healthy-donor diversity and richness at recovery. Early severe-case samples and blood from mildly ill patients during symptoms were in short supply. Sorted SARS-CoV-2-responsive or tetramer+ T cells and CD4+, regulatory and CD8+ subsets were not yet sequenced.

Germline V gene lookup returns CDR1 SGHTA and CDR2 FQGTGA. V lost 2 bases to trimming and J lost 6 bases; unmatched junction nucleotides: 6. The CDR3 is made up of 14 amino acids. The specimen sequenced was blood. This TCR came from a human donor who had recovered from COVID-19. J is TRBJ2-7 and V is TRBV7-3; 8 bases are shared with TRBD1. In nucleotides, the CDR3 is TGTGCCAGCAGCTTATACGGGACAGGAGGCGAGCAGTACTTC. Protein product: CASSLYGTGGEQYF.